A single T cell receptor (beta chain) is shown here with its context. Its specificity is unknown. The data derive from a study of shared clonotypes between healthy human individuals. As for the study in general: Donors were a couple of women and a few men aged 18 to 49. Each donor's CD8 memory used one plate, CD8 naive two, each CD4 subset three.

The protocol was immunoSEQ multiplex PCR, while the TCRdb copy is restricted to in-frame clones and leaves out a portion. The table lists about 330,000 clones, around 90% of them singletons. The V and J ends lost 6 bases and 4 bases respectively, with 13 bases between them. The CDR3 sequence is 15 residues long. The germline V gene encodes CDR1 SEHNR and CDR2 FQNEAQ (reference sequence). General study results and limits: Sharing across four donors was highest in naive CD4 (roughly 5%) and lowest in memory CD8 (0.4%).

The TCR comes from a man between 18 and 35 years old in good health. Sequenced input: memory CD8+ T cells sorted from blood. Specified subset: CD45RO+ cells pooled with CCR7-negative TemRA cells. V gene TRBV7-9 combines with J gene TRBJ2-6; either TRBD1 or TRBD2 may supply D (6 bases each). The CDR3 nucleotides read TGTGCCAGCAGTCCGGGGGCGCCCGGGGCCAACGTCCTGACTTTC. This encodes CASSPGAPGANVLTF.